Listed below are T cell receptor beta chains from one sample, sequenced in a study of Tregs in tolerant kidney transplant recipients. Assay used: immunoSEQ multiplex PCR; TCRdb lists only in-frame clones, some missing. The table includes around 74,000 clones, under 98% detected once. The material was CD4+ T cells from blood, obtained before the transplant. All receptors derive from a human donor who received a combined kidney and bone marrow transplant. Each CDR3 is given with its conserved first and last residue.

v_call cdr3_aa
TRBV4-2 CASSQDGGTNEKLFF
TRBV7-9 CASSLGQGNHEQFF
TRBV5-4 CASSQTGGAGAEGYTF
TRBV5-1 CASSSSRDRFNIQYF
TRBV7-6 CASSPRGQGYEKLFF
TRBV5-1 CASSPDGGRSYNEQFF
TRBV7-2 CASSFGGQEKLFF
TRBV25-1 CASRPLNQTASTGELFF
TRBV7-9 CASSTPKGVNTEAFF
TRBV2 CASSALYLARYEQYF
TRBV5-1 CASSSQGYEQYF
TRBV30 CAWILTGYGYTF
TRBV5-1 CASSLKESQFF
TRBV29-1 CSAPSPGQDYTF
TRBV5-4 CASSPYPGTGGADGYTF
TRBV4-1 CASSQDNANTGELFF
TRBV7-8 CASSPGPYREGTGELFF
TRBV18 CASSPLSLSSTDTQYF
TRBV28 CASSPTPGTYEQYF
TRBV15 CATSRGGTSGNNEQFF
TRBV6-5 CASSYSAAGDTQYF
TRBV28 CASGWGGEGYTF
TRBV19 CATRLAGGGTDTQYF